This TCR beta chain was documented in a study of OX40 agonist ivuxolimab in advanced cancers. V was trimmed by 3 bases and J by 4 bases, leaving 9 bases between them. Germline-derived CDR1 and CDR2 are KGHSH and LQKENI. This CDR3 contains 13 residues. Generated by immunoSEQ multiplex PCR, the TCRdb table keeps only in-frame clones and is missing some. The data show fewer than 60,000 clones, approximately 75% seen once. The material sequenced was CD4+ or CD8+ T cells sorted from blood, taken in a trial of the OX40 agonist ivuxolimab. The sequence derives from an adult with an advanced solid tumor such as melanoma, head and neck, liver or kidney cancer. The V gene is TRBV18, the J gene TRBJ2-5, with D possibly being TRBD1 (6 bases). Written as DNA, the CDR3 is TGTGCCAGCTCACCGGACAGCCGAGAGACCCAGTACTTC. This translates into CASSPDSRETQYF.